This T cell receptor (beta chain) derives from a study of blood T cell repertoires in COVID-19 (dated by TCRdb to 2019 to 2021). In the study overall: Collaborator samples came from the United States, Italy and Spain and covered acute and convalescent phases of COVID-19. The prospective study material was composed of cDNA or gDNA derived from T cells, B-cell-depleted T cells, or PBMCs. Samples came from the ongoing ImmuneRACE study (first 160 participants) plus 1,254 subjects from 6 global collaborators. Where available, HLA class I and class II types were taken from metadata supplied by the sample provider and were not determined by assay-based typing. The dataset comprised deeply sampled blood TCRbeta repertoires from subjects exposed to, actively infected with, or recovered from COVID-19. The sample metadata nearly always contained a de-identified subject ID, COVID-19 status, age in years and sex. The repertoires were released in a freely available public database meant as a resource for research on the immune response to SARS-CoV-2.

TCRbeta CDR3 regions were amplified from genomic DNA by means of the immunoSEQ Assay, a bias-controlled multiplex PCR. The paper's data handling went like this. Nucleated cell counts per sample were estimated from amplification of reference gene primers within the assay. To quantify the absolute abundance of each unique TCRbeta CDR3 rearrangement, sequence reads were collapsed and filtered. For each sample, productive Simpson clonality was calculated as the square root of Simpson's diversity index over productive rearrangements. TCRdb obtained this table from immuneACCESS and retained in-frame rearrangements with V and J assigned. These tables miss some clones; where compared with another copy, unresolved V genes account for less than half of the shortfall, and the remainder is unexplained. V and J calls and clone size follow that table, whereas D and trimming were derived from the DNA. This sample comprises about 120,000 clones, 70% to 90% of them detected only once. Approximately 1.1% of the sample belongs to the ten largest clones.

This clone is a singleton in its sample. Its recognized antigen is unknown. No base-level quality is on record; no much larger clone is a single base apart. Results the study describes overall, beyond this receptor: The quantity of clinical and demographic metadata differed by source and by participant and was supplied without curation.

Collaborating institutions collected whole blood in K2EDTA tubes following their own protocols. Collaborator samples were shipped for TCRbeta analysis as frozen whole blood, isolated PBMCs, or DNA extracted from either sample type. The sample consisted of peripheral blood. The sequence came from a woman aged 80 or over with acute or convalescent COVID-19.

The CDR3 in this case is CASSVVNSGPYNEQFF. The sequence in DNA is TGTGCCAGCAGCGTAGTTAACAGCGGACCCTACAATGAGCAGTTCTTC. The rearranged segments are TRBV9 and TRBJ2-1; possibly the D gene is TRBD2, per 5 matching bases. Counted from cysteine to phenylalanine, this CDR3 has 16 amino acids. The retained sequence is limited to the CDR3, 48 bases, with the frame set at the first base. Trimming takes 0 bases from V and 2 bases from J, and the germline ends sit 12 bases apart. CDR1 and CDR2 (SGDLS, YYNGEE) derive from the germline V gene.